These 27 T cell receptor beta chains share one sample of origin, sequenced in a study of Ad26.COV2.S vaccination and SARS-CoV-2 variants. Stated treatment: about 20 received Ad26.COV2.S at low or high dose, single or two shots; roughly 5 received placebo; per-sample allocation not given. On day 63 after the first injection, vaccine and placebo recipients gave samples. Libraries were prepared by immunoSEQ multiplex PCR; TCRdb keeps only in-frame clonotypes and omits some of them. The data hold hundreds of thousands of clones, with about 88% observed a single time. The source was peripheral blood, collected in a trial of Ad26.COV2.S vaccine versus placebo. The source of these receptors is a person aged 18-65 years who received the Ad26.COV2.S COVID-19 vaccine or a placebo.

This sequence joins TRBV6-2 or TRBV6-3 and TRBJ2-3; no clear D. The CDR3 covers 13 residues. The V and J ends lost 5 bases and 3 bases respectively, with 9 bases between them. Looked up from germline, CDR1 is MNHEY and CDR2 is SVGEGT. The CDR3 DNA reads as TGTGCCAGCAGTGAGGACCATACAGATACGCAGTATTTT. Its translation: CASSEDHTDTQYF.

The chain has TRBV7-2 and TRBJ1-5; no reliable D call. Trimming took off 1 base at V and 5 bases at J, with 12 bases between the two ends. Germline values: CDR1 SGHTA, CDR2 FQGNSA. This CDR3 is 15 amino acids long. The CDR3 spells CASSLGVGWDQPQHF. CDR3 in DNA: TGTGCCAGCAGCTTAGGAGTCGGGTGGGATCAGCCCCAGCATTTT.

The chain links TRBV18 to TRBJ2-6, with D maybe TRBD2 (5 bases). With 3 bases removed from V and 1 base from J, the gap between germline ends came to 16 bases. Germline CDR1 reads KGHSH; CDR2 reads LQKENI. CDR3 length: 18 amino acids. As DNA, the CDR3 is TGTGCCAGCTCACCTACCTCGGACTCCCTATCTGGGGCCAACGTCCTGACTTTC. It encodes CASSPTSDSLSGANVLTF. The full variable domain, rest sourced from reference TRBV18 and TRBJ2-6, is NAGVMQNPRHLVRRRGQEARLRCSPMKGHSHVYWYRQLPEEGLKFMVYLQKENIIDESGMPKERFSAEFPKEGPSILRIQQVVRGDSAAYFCASSPTSDSLSGANVLTFGAGSRLTVL.

This clone was counted once. The CDR3 DNA follows: TGTGCCAGCAGCCAAGATCGAGTCAGGCTTTGGGTATGGGAAAAGGCCACAGATACGCAGTATTTT. Protein sequence: CASSQDRVRLWVWEKATDTQYF. The chain carries TRBV4-2 and TRBJ2-3, with D uncertain. Between the trimmed V and J ends, which lost 0 bases and 2 bases, there was a span of 30 bases. The germline V gene has CDR1 LGHNA and CDR2 YNFKEQ. The CDR3 has 22 residues.

For the CDR3, the DNA is TGTGCCAGCAGCACCCGGGAGACCGGGGAGCTGTTTTTT. Its protein product is CASSTRETGELFF. The genes are TRBV7-9 and TRBJ2-2; D is possibly TRBD2 (6 bases). Trimming took 5 bases from V and 5 from J, leaving 9 bases between them. Germline-derived CDR1 and CDR2 are SEHNR and FQNEAQ (reference sequence). This CDR3 is 13 amino acids long. Full variable domain (remainder filled in from reference TRBV7-9 and TRBJ2-2): DTGVSQNPRHKITKRGQNVTFRCDPISEHNRLYWYRQTLGQGPEFLTYFQNEAQLEKSRLLSDRFSAERPKGSFSTLEIQRTEQGDSAMYLCASSTRETGELFFGEGSRLTVL.

The rearrangement joins TRBV18 to TRBJ1-4, with 10 positions matching TRBD1. J gave up 7 bases and V 4 bases, and 6 bases lay outside the gene matches. Germline CDR1 KGHSH, CDR2 LQKENI. This CDR3 has 15 residues. CDR3 sequence (DNA): TGTGCCAGCTCACTAGACAGGGGGCGCGGTGAAAAACTGTTTTTT. Protein: CASSLDRGRGEKLFF.

J is TRBJ2-7 and V is TRBV5-1; D might be TRBD1 (6 bases). Germline V CDR1 and CDR2: SGHRS, YFSETQ. V was trimmed by 4 bases and J by 2 bases, leaving 16 bases between them. The CDR3 consists of 15 residues. The CDR3 here is CASSPGQQGAYEQYV. Here the CDR3 DNA reads TGCGCCAGCAGCCCAGGACAGCAAGGGGCCTACGAGCAGTACGTC.

This clone is a singleton in its sample. The J gene is TRBJ2-7, the V gene TRBV7-9; TRBD1 aligns across 9 bases. Germline V gives CDR1 SEHNR, CDR2 FQNEAQ (reference sequence). V was clipped by 8 bases and J by 6 bases; unmatched bases: 5. The CDR3 extends over 12 amino acids. The CDR3 sequence is CASGQGLSEQYV. DNA of the CDR3: TGTGCCAGCGGACAGGGGCTCTCCGAGCAGTACGTC.

V gene TRBV7-9 combines with J gene TRBJ1-1; TRBD1 aligns across 8 bases. Germline CDR1 is SEHNR and CDR2 is FQNEAQ (reference sequence). There are 14 residues in the CDR3. Unmatched junction bases numbered 4, after V lost 5 bases and J lost 2 bases. The CDR3 region has the DNA TGTGCCAGCAGCCCCCAGGGGGCCAACACTGAAGCTTTCTTT. It translates to CASSPQGANTEAFF.

The chain uses TRBV10-3 and TRBJ2-1; D is unresolved. CDR3 length: 13 residues. V lost 6 bases and J 5 bases, leaving 11 bases between the germline ends. The germline gives CDR1 ENHRY, CDR2 SYGVKD. The CDR3 region is CAIRARPDNEQFF. The DNA for the CDR3 is TGTGCCATCAGGGCAAGGCCGGACAATGAGCAGTTCTTC.

The J gene is TRBJ2-3, the V gene TRBV7-3; D is perhaps TRBD2 (5 bases). The CDR3 extends over 16 amino acids. Looked up from germline, CDR1 is SGHTA and CDR2 is FQGTGA. V was shortened by 1 base and J by 4 bases, with 15 bases between the two germline ends. The CDR3 loop reads CASSLREPSSPDTQYF. The CDR3, as DNA: TGTGCCAGCAGCTTAAGGGAGCCTAGCTCCCCAGATACGCAGTATTTT.

The chain couples TRBV29-1 to TRBJ2-3; D remains unclear. This CDR3 is built from 15 residues. Trimming removed 4 bases from V and 1 base from J, with 15 bases in between. Germline V gives CDR1 SQVTM, CDR2 ANQGSEA. The CDR3 region has the DNA TGCAGCGTTGTTCCCCCCGGACGGGGCACAGATACGCAGTATTTT. This gives the protein CSVVPPGRGTDTQYF.

This clone appeared a single time. This chain links TRBV19 with TRBJ2-4; no clear D. The CDR3 consists of 11 residues. From germline, CDR1 is LNHDA and CDR2 SQIVND (reference sequence). The CDR3: CVALAKNIQYF. The CDR3 DNA reads TGTGTCGCCCTAGCCAAAAACATTCAGTACTTC.

The chain combines TRBV7-8 with TRBJ2-7, with TRBD1 matching over 7 bases. The CDR3 covers 14 residues. Losses at the gene ends were 3 bases for V and 6 bases for J; bases not matched to a gene: 8. The germline gives CDR1 SGHVS, CDR2 FQNEAQ. Here the CDR3 reads CASSFQTGVREQYF. The CDR3 DNA follows: TGTGCCAGCAGCTTCCAAACAGGGGTTCGCGAGCAGTACTTC.

The chain uses TRBV5-5 and TRBJ2-4; no firm D call. Trimming shortened V by 0 bases and J by 10 bases, and 11 bases separated the two germline ends. Germline CDR1 reads SGHKS; CDR2 reads YYEKEE (reference sequence). The CDR3 covers 13 residues. CDR3 DNA: TGTGCCAGCAGCTTGGAAGGGTGGAGTATTCAGTACTTC. Translating gives CASSLEGWSIQYF.

This clone was detected only once. The chain couples TRBV5-1 to TRBJ1-1; maybe TRBD1 (5 bases). V was clipped by 1 base and J by 0 bases, with 13 bases between them. The CDR3 covers 16 residues. Germline CDR1 SGHRS, CDR2 YFSETQ. The CDR3 DNA follows: TGCGCCAGCAGCTTGACGGAGGGGAGGATGAACACTGAAGCTTTCTTT. It translates to CASSLTEGRMNTEAFF.

This clone was observed a few times. The rearrangement links TRBV9 to TRBJ2-7; D might be TRBD2 (6 bases). The germline V gene encodes CDR1 SGDLS and CDR2 YYNGEE. The CDR3 is 13 residues long. Trimming removed 2 bases from V and 5 bases from J, with 11 bases in between. CDR3 sequence reads: CASSVGTGNEQYF. The DNA of the CDR3 is TGTGCCAGCAGCGTCGGGACTGGGAACGAGCAGTACTTC.

The chain is built from TRBV28 and TRBJ2-3; D call uncertain. Trimming stripped 7 bases from V and 6 bases from J, with 11 bases between. Germline V CDR1 and CDR2: MDHEN, SYDVKM. The CDR3 is 12 amino acids. In DNA form, the CDR3 reads TGTGCCAGCACCACAGCCGGGGATACGCAGTATTTT. Amino acid sequence: CASTTAGDTQYF.

The rearrangement uses TRBV6-5 and TRBJ2-2; possibly TRBD2 for D (7 bases). With 2 bases removed from V and 5 bases from J, the gap between germline ends came to 15 bases. Germline loops: CDR1 MNHEY, CDR2 SVGAGI. CDR3 length: 16 residues. The CDR3 is CASSYGGGGLTGELFF. CDR3 nucleotide sequence: TGTGCCAGCAGTTACGGTGGCGGGGGCTTAACCGGGGAGCTGTTTTTT.

This chain connects TRBV6-1 to TRBJ2-7; 7 positions match TRBD2. CDR3 size: 13 residues. Per the germline V gene, CDR1 is MNHNS and CDR2 is SASEGT. V shed 1 base, J shed 4 bases, and the junction held 1 base outside the gene matches. CDR3 DNA: TGTGCCAGCAGTGAAGGACTAGCTTACGAGCAGTACTTC. Its protein is CASSEGLAYEQYF.

J is TRBJ1-1 and V is TRBV7-6, with TRBD1 matching over 11 bases. Germline-derived CDR1 and CDR2 are SGHVS and FNYEAQ. V shed 5 bases and J 5 bases; nucleotides not matched to a gene: 4. This CDR3 is built from 14 residues. CDR3 nucleotides: TGTGCCAGCAGCCGAGGACAGGGGGCGACTGAAGCTTTCTTT. Translating it yields CASSRGQGATEAFF.

The chain recombines TRBV11-3 with TRBJ2-2; TRBD1 matches 7 bases. The J segment lost 2 bases and the V segment lost 5 bases, leaving 8 bases of the junction unmatched. This CDR3 has 16 amino acids. Germline V gives CDR1 SGHNT, CDR2 YENEEA. The CDR3 protein is CASSPYRGVNTGELFF. The DNA of the CDR3 is TGTGCCAGCAGCCCATACAGGGGAGTCAACACCGGGGAGCTGTTTTTT.

This clone appeared a single time. The gene calls are TRBV5-1 and TRBJ1-1, with D hard to call. Trimming stripped 4 bases from V and 2 bases from J, with 9 bases between. Germline assignment: CDR1 SGHRS and CDR2 YFSETQ. This CDR3 has 13 residues. CDR3 nucleotides: TGCGCCAGCAGCCGTTCAGGTAACACTGAAGCTTTCTTT. This encodes CASSRSGNTEAFF.

This chain connects TRBV2 to TRBJ1-6; 8 positions agree with TRBD1. Losses at the gene ends were 10 bases for V and 11 bases for J; bases not matched to a gene: 10. The CDR3 runs to 13 residues. Germline-derived CDR1 and CDR2 are SNHLY and FYNNEI. CDR3 nucleotides: TGTGCCACCGCCGGGACAGGTGGTCCACCCCTCCACTTT. Translation gives CATAGTGGPPLHF. Complete variable domain (other parts from reference TRBV2 and TRBJ1-6): EPEVTQTPSHQVTQMGQEVILRCVPISNHLYFYWYRQILGQKVEFLVSFYNNEISEKSEIFDDQFSVERPDGSNFTLKIRSTKLEDSAMYFCATAGTGGPPLHFGNGTRLTVT.

The rearrangement links TRBV4-2 to TRBJ1-5, with no clear D. The germline V and J ends were trimmed by 0 bases and 2 bases, with 2 bases remaining between them. This CDR3 region has 13 residues. Germline CDR1 and CDR2: LGHNA and YNFKEQ. The CDR3: CASSQDRNQPQHF. The CDR3, as DNA: TGTGCCAGCAGCCAAGATCGCAATCAGCCCCAGCATTTT.

V gene TRBV5-6 combines with J gene TRBJ1-2, with D hard to call. Looked up from germline, CDR1 is SGHDT and CDR2 is YYEEEE. This CDR3 region has 14 residues. Trimming pared 1 base from V and 3 bases from J, leaving 10 bases between. The CDR3 spells CASSLIQPHYGYTF. Written as DNA, the CDR3 is TGTGCCAGCAGCTTGATACAGCCCCACTATGGCTACACCTTC.

The chain joins TRBV6-2 or TRBV6-3 to TRBJ1-5; TRBD1 might be the D (5 bases). The germline V gene has CDR1 MNHEY and CDR2 SVGEGT. V lost 2 bases and J 7 bases, leaving 18 bases between the germline ends. This CDR3 is 16 amino acids long. CDR3 DNA sequence: TGTGCCAGCAGTTACGGTCGCAGGGAGGTAGGCCAGCCCCAGCATTTT. The encoded protein is CASSYGRREVGQPQHF.